This T cell receptor beta chain was recovered during a study of OX40 agonist ivuxolimab in advanced cancers. V was trimmed by 2 bases and J by 5 bases, leaving 10 bases between them. The CDR3 contains 13 residues. Germline values: CDR1 SGHNT, CDR2 YYREEE (reference sequence). The repertoire was sequenced with immunoSEQ multiplex PCR; TCRdb's copy has only in-frame clones and lacks some. The data hold nearly 110,000 clones, with 90% observed a single time. The chain carries TRBV5-4 and TRBJ2-5; D gene unclear. The sequenced sample was CD4+ or CD8+ T cells sorted from blood, obtained in a trial of the OX40 agonist ivuxolimab. The receptor was isolated from an adult with an advanced solid tumor such as melanoma, head and neck, liver or kidney cancer. The CDR3 region has the DNA TGTGCCAGCAGCTTTGGGGAACCCGAGACCCAGTACTTC. Amino acids: CASSFGEPETQYF.